This T cell receptor (beta chain) was recorded in a study of blood T cell repertoires in COVID-19 (dated by TCRdb to between 2020 and 2021). For the wider study: Samples from collaborators originated in the United States, Italy and Spain and spanned both the acute and convalescent phases of COVID-19. The material from the prospective study consisted of cDNA or gDNA derived from T cells, B-cell-depleted T cells, or PBMCs. The dataset comprised deeply sampled blood TCRbeta repertoires from subjects exposed to, actively infected with, or recovered from COVID-19. The repertoires were released in a freely available public database intended as a resource for research on the immune response to SARS-CoV-2. The samples were drawn from two sources: the first 160 participants of the ongoing ImmuneRACE study, and some 1,300 subjects contributed by 6 global collaborators. The sample metadata nearly always contained a de-identified subject ID, COVID-19 status, age in years and sex. Where available, HLA class I and class II types were obtained from metadata supplied by the sample provider rather than from assay-based typing. Here is what the overall study found, with its caveats: The quantity of clinical and demographic metadata differed by source and by participant and was supplied without curation.

V is cut by 3 bases and J by 9 bases, and the space between the germline ends is 9 bases. The germline V gene (reference sequence) specifies LNHDA as CDR1 and SQIVND as CDR2. The CDR3 has 12 amino acids, counting the end cysteine and phenylalanine. Left in the record is the CDR3 DNA by itself, 36 bases read in frame from the first base. TCRbeta CDR3 regions were amplified from genomic DNA using the immunoSEQ Assay, a bias-controlled multiplex PCR. The paper's processing steps were these. Nucleated cell counts per sample were estimated from amplification of reference gene primers within the assay. To quantify the absolute abundance of each unique TCRbeta CDR3 rearrangement, sequence reads were collapsed and filtered. For each sample, productive Simpson clonality was calculated as the square root of Simpson's diversity index over productive rearrangements. Not all clones reach the TCRdb copy of this immuneACCESS table, which keeps in-frame sequences only. Checked studies attribute under half of the gap to unresolved V genes and leave the rest unexplained. The D gene and trimming were derived from the DNA, and the V and J assignments and clone size from that table. This sample comprises 400,000 to 450,000 clones, approximately 90% of them detected only once. Roughly 1.6% of the sample is taken by the ten largest.

On this clone itself: Its recognized antigen is unknown. Base quality data are lacking; no much larger clone is found one base away.

In Seattle, one collaborating source enrolled patients while the infection was active and tracked those patients longitudinally over the course of disease. Collaborating institutions collected whole blood in K2EDTA tubes following their own protocols. Collaborator samples were shipped for TCRbeta analysis as frozen whole blood, isolated PBMCs, or DNA extracted from either sample type. This receptor was identified in a woman aged 40 to 49 with COVID-19, enrolled during active disease. The chain is assembled from TRBV19 and TRBJ1-5; no D gene is confidently identified. The sequencing sample was made of peripheral blood. The DNA reads TGTGCCAGTAGTATTATAGAGGGGCCCCAGCATTTT. Its protein product is CASSIIEGPQHF. Beyond the CDR3, the reference TRBV19 and TRBJ1-5 genes provide the residues; the full variable domain reads: DGGITQSPKYLFRKEGQNVTLSCEQNLNHDAMYWYRQDPGQGLRLIYYSQIVNDFQKGDIAEGYSVSREKKESFPLTVTSAQKNPTAFYLCASSIIEGPQHFGDGTRLSIL.